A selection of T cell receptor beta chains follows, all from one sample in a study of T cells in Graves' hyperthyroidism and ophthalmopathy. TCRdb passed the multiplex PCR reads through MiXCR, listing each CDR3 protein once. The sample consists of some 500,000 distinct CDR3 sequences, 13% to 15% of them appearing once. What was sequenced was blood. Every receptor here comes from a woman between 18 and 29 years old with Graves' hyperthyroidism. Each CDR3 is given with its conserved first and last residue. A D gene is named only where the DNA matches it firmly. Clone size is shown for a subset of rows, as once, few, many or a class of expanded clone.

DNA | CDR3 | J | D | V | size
TGTGCCAGCAGTTTACTAGTCAGTGAGCAGTTCTTC | CASSLLVSEQFF | TRBJ2-1 | . | TRBV12-3/TRBV12-4 | many
TGTGCCAGCAGTACCAGACCCAACCCTCAGGGGGGAGGGGGCCACAATGAGCAGTTCTTC | CASSTRPNPQGGGGHNEQFF | TRBJ2-1 | . | TRBV27 | many
TGTGCCAGCAGTTTTTCAGCGGCAGCCGTGGATGAGCAGTTCTTC | CASSFSAAAVDEQFF | TRBJ2-1 | . | TRBV28 | many
TGTGCCAGCAGCCAAGAATCAATGGGACTAGCGGGAGCCCAAGAGACCCAGTACTTC | CASSQESMGLAGAQETQYF | TRBJ2-5 | TRBD2 | TRBV3-1 | many
TGTGCCAGCAGTTTGGTGGGGTCAGAGACCCAGTACTTC | CASSLVGSETQYF | TRBJ2-5 | . | TRBV12-3/TRBV12-4 | many
TGTGCCAGCAGTTTAAGCGGGGGCACCGGGAATGGCTACACCTTC | CASSLSGGTGNGYTF | TRBJ1-2 | . | TRBV12-3/TRBV12-4 | .
TGTGCCAGCTGGGGGGGGGCCTACGAGCAGTACTTC | CASWGGAYEQYF | TRBJ2-7 | TRBD2 | TRBV2 | many
TGTGCCAGCAGTTCTTCCGGACTGTCTCTCTATGGCTACACCTTC | CASSSSGLSLYGYTF | TRBJ1-2 | . | TRBV12-3/TRBV12-4 | many
TGTGCCAGCAGTTATAGGGGGGTGAACACCGGGGAGCTGTTTTTT | CASSYRGVNTGELFF | TRBJ2-2 | . | TRBV12-3/TRBV12-4 | few
TGTGCCAGCAGTGATAAACTCTCCGGGACCACGGATACGCAGTATTTT | CASSDKLSGTTDTQYF | TRBJ2-3 | . | TRBV2 | many